Sequencing of this T cell receptor (beta chain) was carried out in a study of T cells in Graves' hyperthyroidism and ophthalmopathy. TCR beta CDR3 regions were amplified from RNA transcripts. TCR CDR3 underwent first-round RT-PCR with the HTBI primer set. MiXCR, run by TCRdb on the multiplex PCR reads, gives a single entry per CDR3 protein. The sample carries hundreds of thousands of distinct CDR3 sequences, about 20% recorded once. This clonotype was seen many times. CDR1 MNHEY and CDR2 SMNVEV come from the germline V gene (reference sequence). J gave up 0 bases and V 6 bases, and 5 bases lay outside the gene matches. The CDR3 is 14 amino acids.

The sample consisted of blood. This TCR came from a man in his thirties or forties with Graves' ophthalmopathy. The chain links TRBV27 to TRBJ2-7; 7 bases match TRBD1. The CDR3: CASRAGTASYEQYF. CDR3 nucleotides: TGTGCCAGCAGGGCCGGGACAGCCTCCTACGAGCAGTACTTC.